The rows below give T cell receptor beta chains drawn from one sample of a study of regulatory T cells in long-lasting Graves disease. MiXCR was run by TCRdb on the multiplex PCR reads, yielding one entry per CDR3 protein. Here the sample spans a few hundred thousand distinct CDR3 sequences, around 20% being singletons. The sequencing here drew on peripheral blood mononuclear cells (PBMCs), taken when the disease was refractory, from a patient treated with antithyroid drugs. These receptors came from a female donor with Graves disease. CDR3s include the opening cysteine and the closing phenylalanine or tryptophan.

v_call | cdr3_aa
TRBV27 | CASREQLNNSPLHF
TRBV30 | CAWSVNRGRTF
TRBV27 | CASSFTASISYEQYF
TRBV27 | CACSPPGLAGPYEQYF
TRBV30 | CAWIKGALGYGYTF
TRBV27 | CASSFETGGSPLHF
TRBV7-8 | CASSARQGRETQYF
TRBV28 | CASSFNRAGGTDTQYF
TRBV10-3 | CAIRTGGYGYTF
TRBV2 | CASSVQAFPNIQYF
TRBV20-1 | CSATLTGEQYF
TRBV5-4 | CASSLEGTGGSVHDTEAFF
TRBV6-2/TRBV6-3 | CASSRDPTGLGYTF
TRBV30 | CAWQTGGRYEQYF
TRBV2 | CASRSRDREFEQYF
TRBV7-6 | CASSSPGNEKLFF
TRBV29-1 | CSARTGEETQYF
TRBV5-5 | CASSLARGQARYEQYF
TRBV20-1 | CSANDGGSLGNSPLHF
TRBV6-1 | CASHYGTDGYTF
TRBV20-1 | CSARPHLAVSYNEQFF
TRBV6-2/TRBV6-3 | CASSYRDTSYEQYF
TRBV5-6 | CASSWGLAGETGELFF
TRBV19 | CASTLRTGNTGELFF
TRBV30 | CAWSATGLINQPQHF
TRBV15 | CATSRERASSNTGELFF
TRBV24-1 | CATSDGVGRNQPQHF
TRBV3-1 | CASSQDPLGRQGEETQYF
TRBV2 | CASRAGTSGSGETQYF
TRBV6-1 | CASSDSMYEQYF
TRBV2 | CASKGGHYEQYF
TRBV5-1 | CASSLGQGAGELFF
TRBV28 | CASSPLGWSYGYTF
TRBV3-1 | CASSPTGTRNSYEQYF
TRBV7-2 | CASSSAGFNYEQYF
TRBV7-3 | CASSPTGTSGRTREQYF
TRBV7-2 | CASSLVIALAGGPFLTDTQYF
TRBV28 | CASSLSLAGHSYNEQFF